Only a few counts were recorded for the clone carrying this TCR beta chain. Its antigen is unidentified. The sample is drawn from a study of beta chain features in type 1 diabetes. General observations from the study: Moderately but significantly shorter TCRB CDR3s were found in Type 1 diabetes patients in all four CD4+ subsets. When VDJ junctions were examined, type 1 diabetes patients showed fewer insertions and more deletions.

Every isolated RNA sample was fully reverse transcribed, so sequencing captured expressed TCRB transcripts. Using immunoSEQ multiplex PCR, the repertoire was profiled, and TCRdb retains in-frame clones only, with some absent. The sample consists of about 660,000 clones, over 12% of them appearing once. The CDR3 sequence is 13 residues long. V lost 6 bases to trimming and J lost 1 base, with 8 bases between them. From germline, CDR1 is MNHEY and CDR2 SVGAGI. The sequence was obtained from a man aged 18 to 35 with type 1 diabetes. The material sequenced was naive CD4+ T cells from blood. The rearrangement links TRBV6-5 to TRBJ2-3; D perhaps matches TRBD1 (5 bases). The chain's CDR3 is CASRDTGTDTQYF. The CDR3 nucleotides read TGTGCCAGCAGGGACACAGGCACAGATACGCAGTATTTT.